A single sample gave rise to the 13 T cell receptor beta chains below, sequenced in a study of chemoradiotherapy in HPV16-positive cancers. This table comes from immunoSEQ multiplex PCR, and its TCRdb copy is limited to in-frame clones, with some not included. The data hold roughly 13,000 clones, with nearly 70% observed a single time. The sample was acquired from a patient who underwent chemoradiotherapy. These receptors came from a human donor with HPV-associated anogenital cancer.

This chain links TRBV15 with TRBJ2-5; 12 bases line up with TRBD2. Germline V gene lookup returns CDR1 LNHNV and CDR2 YYDKDF (reference sequence). J gave up 2 bases and V 1 base, and 5 bases lay outside the gene matches. This CDR3 region has 17 residues. CDR3 residues: CATSRARLAGAQETQYF. The CDR3 DNA is TGTGCCACCAGCAGAGCCCGACTAGCGGGGGCACAAGAGACCCAGTACTTC.

Judged by abundance, this clone is medium-sized (0.01 to 0.1%). V is TRBV30 and J is TRBJ2-3; TRBD1 agrees at 7 bases. Trimming cost V 7 bases and J 0 bases; bases outside gene matches: 1. Per the germline V gene, CDR1 is GTSNPN and CDR2 is SVGIG (reference sequence). This CDR3 has 12 amino acids. The CDR3 sequence is CAYRGSTDTQYF. The CDR3 DNA reads TGTGCCTACAGGGGTAGCACAGATACGCAGTATTTT.

The V gene is TRBV6-6, the J gene TRBJ2-7; D is possibly TRBD1 (5 bases). Trimming took 2 bases from V and 7 from J, leaving 15 bases between them. CDR3 length: 14 amino acids. Per the germline V gene, CDR1 is MNHNY and CDR2 is SVGAGI (reference sequence). The CDR3 reads CASSYDSPYGEQYF. As DNA, the CDR3 is TGTGCCAGCAGTTACGACAGCCCCTACGGGGAGCAGTACTTC.

The V gene is TRBV5-6, the J gene TRBJ2-3; D is perhaps TRBD1 (5 bases). The CDR3 consists of 15 residues. The V end lost 0 bases, the J end lost 4 bases, and 12 bases lay between the germline ends. Germline V gene lookup returns CDR1 SGHDT and CDR2 YYEEEE. The CDR3 sequence is CASSLVGIRADTQYF. As DNA, the CDR3 is TGTGCCAGCAGCTTGGTAGGGATCAGGGCAGATACGCAGTATTTT.

V and J are TRBV10-2 and TRBJ2-3; 11 bases are shared with TRBD2. The CDR3 runs 16 residues. V shed 3 bases, J shed 2 bases, and the junction held 4 bases outside the gene matches. Germline CDR1 is WSHSY and CDR2 is SAAADI. The CDR3 nucleotides are TGCGCCAGCAGTGAACTAGCGGGGGAAGTCACAGATACGCAGTATTTT. It is translated as CASSELAGEVTDTQYF.

This chain connects TRBV5-5 to TRBJ1-2; 8 positions match TRBD1. The CDR3 is made up of 13 amino acids. Germline assignment: CDR1 SGHKS and CDR2 YYEKEE (reference sequence). Unmatched junction bases numbered 5, after V lost 4 bases and J lost 6 bases. Written as DNA, the CDR3 is TGTGCCAGCAGCGGGCGACAGGGGAATGGCTACACCTTC. It codes for CASSGRQGNGYTF.

V usage is TRBV6-6 and J usage is TRBJ1-6; a weak D match, TRBD1 (5 bases). Trimming stripped 0 bases from V and 10 bases from J, with 16 bases between. The germline gives CDR1 MNHNY, CDR2 SVGAGI (reference sequence). CDR3 size: 16 residues. For the CDR3, the DNA is TGTGCCAGCAGTTACTCGCCGTATTCAGGGATCTCACCCCTCCACTTT. Translating it yields CASSYSPYSGISPLHF.

This chain joins TRBV30 and TRBJ2-1; 10 positions agree with TRBD2. The CDR3 runs 15 residues. The junction had 5 bases not matched to a gene; V was cut back by 0 bases and J by 6 bases. Germline V gives CDR1 GTSNPN, CDR2 SVGIG (reference sequence). CDR3 nucleotides: TGTGCCTGGAGTGTACTCAGCGGGGGGGCCAATGAGCAGTTCTTC. This translates into CAWSVLSGGANEQFF.

In this sample, this clone turned up a few times. V is TRBV5-1 and J is TRBJ2-2; a weak D match, TRBD2 (6 bases). Trimming left V 4 bases short and J 7 bases short, with 8 bases between. CDR1 is SGHRS, CDR2 YFSETQ, per germline. There are 12 residues in the CDR3. In DNA, the CDR3 is TGCGCCAGCAGCCGCGGGGACGGGGAGCTGTTTTTT. Translation gives CASSRGDGELFF.

The J gene is TRBJ1-1, the V gene TRBV19, with a weak D call TRBD1 (6 bases). Trimming shortened V by 2 bases and J by 1 base, and 11 bases separated the two germline ends. The V gene's germline CDR1 is LNHDA and CDR2 SQIVND (reference sequence). This CDR3 is built from 15 residues. As DNA, the CDR3 is TGTGCCAGTAGTATAACCGGGACACCGAACACTGAAGCTTTCTTT. Translating it yields CASSITGTPNTEAFF.

The genes are TRBV6-6 and TRBJ2-7; D perhaps matches TRBD2 (5 bases). CDR3 length: 13 residues. Deletions cut 5 bases from V and 3 bases from J, with 11 bases between. Per the germline V gene, CDR1 is MNHNY and CDR2 is SVGAGI (reference sequence). This CDR3 is CASSRLRDYEQYF. The CDR3, as DNA: TGTGCCAGCAGTCGACTACGCGACTACGAGCAGTACTTC.

The chain is built from TRBV5-5 and TRBJ2-2; 7 nucleotides align to TRBD1. The CDR3 is made up of 15 amino acids. CDR1 is SGHKS and CDR2 is YYEKEE in the germline V gene (reference sequence). The ends lost 2 bases at V and 3 bases at J; junction bases unmatched: 4. The CDR3 DNA reads TGTGCCAGCAGCTTCGAGGGGGCTTACACCGGGGAGCTGTTTTTT. Amino acid sequence: CASSFEGAYTGELFF.

V usage is TRBV19 and J usage is TRBJ1-1, with D unclear. The CDR3 runs 14 residues. The ends were cut back, 5 bases at V and 1 base at J, with 11 bases in the middle. Germline lookup yields CDR1 LNHDA and CDR2 SQIVND (reference sequence). The CDR3, as DNA: TGTGCCAGTAGTTCGACCAATAAGAACACTGAAGCTTTCTTT. Translated: CASSSTNKNTEAFF.